This TCR beta chain was identified during a study of PD-1 blockade in mismatch repair-deficient tumors. Study information: Patients had some twelve mismatch repair-deficient cancer types, all previously treated and progressing.

This CDR3 has 13 residues. Trimming took 1 base from V and 6 from J, leaving 11 bases between them. Germline CDR1 and CDR2: SGHRS and YFSETQ. Broader study findings: After pembrolizumab, tumor-resident clones rose rapidly, then generally contracted before radiologic responses.

TCRdb's table, derived via immunoSEQ multiplex PCR, lists solely in-frame clones and lacks some. The sample lists approximately 110,000 clones, 60% to 85% occurring once. As for this clone: The antigen remains unidentified.

Mismatch repair deficiency was confirmed in all patients, by PCR or immunohistochemistry. This clonotype was sampled from an adult with mismatch repair-deficient cancer. This chain uses TRBV5-1 with TRBJ2-7; D unresolved. This specimen consisted of peripheral blood, obtained 60 weeks after starting pembrolizumab. CDR3 amino acids: CASSLSTTREQYF. The CDR3 region has the DNA TGCGCCAGCAGCTTGAGCACAACTCGCGAGCAGTACTTC.